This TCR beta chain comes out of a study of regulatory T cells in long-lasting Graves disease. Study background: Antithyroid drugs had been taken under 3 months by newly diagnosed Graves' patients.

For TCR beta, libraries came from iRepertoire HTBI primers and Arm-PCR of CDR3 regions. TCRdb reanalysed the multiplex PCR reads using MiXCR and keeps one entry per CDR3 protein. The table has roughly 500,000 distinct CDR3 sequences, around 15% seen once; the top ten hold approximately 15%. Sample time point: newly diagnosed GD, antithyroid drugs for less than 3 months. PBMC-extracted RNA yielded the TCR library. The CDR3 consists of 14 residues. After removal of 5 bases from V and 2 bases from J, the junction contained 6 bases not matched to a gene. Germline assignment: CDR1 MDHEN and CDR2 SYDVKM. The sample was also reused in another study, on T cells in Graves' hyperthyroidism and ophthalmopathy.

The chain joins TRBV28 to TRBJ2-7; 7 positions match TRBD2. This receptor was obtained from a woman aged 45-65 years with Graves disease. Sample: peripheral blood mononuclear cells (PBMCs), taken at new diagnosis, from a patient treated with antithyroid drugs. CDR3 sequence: CASSGSSGTYEQYF. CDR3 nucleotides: TGTGCCAGCAGTGGGTCTAGCGGCACCTACGAGCAGTACTTC.